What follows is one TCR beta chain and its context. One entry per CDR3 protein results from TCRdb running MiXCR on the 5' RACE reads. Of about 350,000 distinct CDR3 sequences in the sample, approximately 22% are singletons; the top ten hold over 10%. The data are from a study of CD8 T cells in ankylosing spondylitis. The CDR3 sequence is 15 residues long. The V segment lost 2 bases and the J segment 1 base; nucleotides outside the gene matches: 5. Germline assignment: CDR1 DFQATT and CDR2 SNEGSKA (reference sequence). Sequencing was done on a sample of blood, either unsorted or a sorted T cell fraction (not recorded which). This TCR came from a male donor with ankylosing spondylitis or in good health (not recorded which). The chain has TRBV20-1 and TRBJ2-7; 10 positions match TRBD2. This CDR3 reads CSARMLAGASYEQYF. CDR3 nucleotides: TGCAGTGCTAGAATGCTAGCGGGGGCATCCTACGAGCAGTACTTC.